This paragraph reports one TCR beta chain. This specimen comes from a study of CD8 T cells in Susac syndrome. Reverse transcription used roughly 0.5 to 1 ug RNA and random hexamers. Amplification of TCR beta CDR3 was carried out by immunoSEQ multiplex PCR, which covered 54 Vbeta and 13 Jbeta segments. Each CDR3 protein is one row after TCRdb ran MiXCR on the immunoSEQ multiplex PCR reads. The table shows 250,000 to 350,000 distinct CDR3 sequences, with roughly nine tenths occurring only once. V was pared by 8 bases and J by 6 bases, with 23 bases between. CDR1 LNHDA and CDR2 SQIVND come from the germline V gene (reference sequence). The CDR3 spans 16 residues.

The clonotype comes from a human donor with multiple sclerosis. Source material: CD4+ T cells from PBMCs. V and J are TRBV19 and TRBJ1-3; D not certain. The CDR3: CASLAVAKSAENTIYF. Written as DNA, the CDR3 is TGTGCCAGTCTTGCTGTGGCAAAATCAGCTGAAAACACCATATATTTT.